This entry features one TCR beta chain sequence. Time point noted: pretreatment peripheral blood. The repertoire was sequenced with immunoSEQ multiplex PCR; TCRdb's copy has only in-frame clones and lacks some. The sample consists of about 81,000 clones, around 89% of them appearing once. The sample belongs to a study of PD-L1 blockade in urothelial cancer. Study-wide background: Males with urothelial cancer arising in the bladder constituted most of the 29 patients. Prior chemotherapy in patients spanned 0 to 3 regimens. Blood was subjected to analysis at 3 weeks (second dose) and 6 weeks following treatment start.

This CDR3 contains 15 residues. In germline, CDR1 is LNHNV, CDR2 YYDKDF (reference sequence). V lost 3 bases to trimming and J lost 3 bases, with 14 bases between them. V usage is TRBV15 and J usage is TRBJ1-1, with a possible D match to TRBD1 (6 bases). Specimen: PBMCs, collected around atezolizumab (anti-PD-L1) treatment. The receptor was isolated from an elderly woman with urothelial cancer. In DNA, the CDR3 is TGTGCCACCAGCAGGGAACAGGGATGGGACACTGAAGCTTTCTTT. Translation: CATSREQGWDTEAFF.